A single sample gave rise to the 28 T cell receptor beta chains below, sequenced in a study of OX40 agonist ivuxolimab in advanced cancers. TCRdb's table, derived via immunoSEQ multiplex PCR, lists solely in-frame clones and lacks some. The sample shows 21,000 or so clones, 86% of them seen only once. The sample in question was CD4+ or CD8+ T cells sorted from blood, obtained in a trial of the OX40 agonist ivuxolimab. The source of these receptors is an adult with an advanced solid tumor such as melanoma, head and neck, liver or kidney cancer.

CDR3 loop: CSVESLNTEAFF. In nucleotides, the CDR3 is TGCAGCGTTGAGTCCTTGAACACTGAAGCTTTCTTT. The chain uses TRBV29-1 and TRBJ1-1; no definite D call. The CDR3 consists of 12 residues. Trimming shortened V by 3 bases and J by 0 bases, and 5 bases separated the two germline ends. Germline loops: CDR1 SQVTM, CDR2 ANQGSEA.

This clone was detected once. The chain links TRBV6-5 to TRBJ1-1; D is unresolved. The germline V gene has CDR1 MNHEY and CDR2 SVGAGI. V was pared by 8 bases and J by 4 bases, with 20 bases between. The CDR3 is made up of 15 amino acids. CDR3 in amino acids: CASHLAQAPGTEAFF. CDR3 nucleotides: TGTGCCAGCCACCTTGCCCAGGCCCCGGGCACTGAAGCTTTCTTT.

DNA of the CDR3: TGTGCCAGCAGCTTGGGACAGGATGATCGAGAGACCCAGTACTTC. This gives the protein CASSLGQDDRETQYF. The chain is built from TRBV7-3 and TRBJ2-5; 8 positions agree with TRBD1. The CDR3 runs 15 residues. The V gene's germline CDR1 is SGHTA and CDR2 FQGTGA. Trimming took 3 bases from V and 4 from J; bases not matched to a gene: 7.

The chain carries TRBV5-4 and TRBJ2-5; 9 nucleotides agree with TRBD2. The DNA end is a closer match to TRBJ2-7, so the J assignment may be wrong. The germline V gene encodes CDR1 SGHNT and CDR2 YYREEE (reference sequence). The CDR3 covers 14 residues. The CDR3 here is CASSLASGAYEQYF. CDR3 bases: TGTGCCAGCAGCTTGGCTAGCGGGGCCTACGAGCAGTACTTC.

The rearrangement joins TRBV7-3 to TRBJ1-1; possibly TRBD1 for D (6 bases). Between the trimmed V and J ends, which lost 2 bases and 4 bases, there was a span of 14 bases. Germline V lookup: CDR1 SGHTA, CDR2 FQGTGA. The CDR3 spans 15 residues. The CDR3 loop reads CASSLSITGRTEAFF. As DNA, the CDR3 is TGTGCCAGCAGCTTATCCATTACAGGGCGCACTGAAGCTTTCTTT.

In DNA form, the CDR3 reads TGTGCCAGCAGCGTAGGAAGGGGGTTTTATGAAAAACTGTTTTTT. Encoded protein: CASSVGRGFYEKLFF. V gene TRBV9 combines with J gene TRBJ1-4, with D possibly TRBD1 on 6 matching bases. The V end was cut by 0 bases, the J end by 6 bases, with 12 bases between. Germline assignment: CDR1 SGDLS and CDR2 YYNGEE. The CDR3 covers 15 residues.

The chain joins TRBV20-1 to TRBJ2-2; D remains unclear. Trimming cost V 3 bases and J 8 bases, with 7 bases left between them. Germline V gene lookup returns CDR1 DFQATT and CDR2 SNEGSKA (reference sequence). This CDR3 has 11 amino acids. The CDR3: CSASVLGELFF. As DNA, the CDR3 is TGCAGTGCTAGCGTACTGGGGGAGCTGTTTTTT.

This sequence joins TRBV11-3 and TRBJ2-7, with D possibly called TRBD1 or TRBD2 (5 bases each). This CDR3 comprises 16 residues. The germline gives CDR1 SGHNT, CDR2 YENEEA. V lost 5 bases, J lost 1 base, and 18 bases lay in between. The CDR3 sequence: CASSPWKAGRSYEQYF. DNA of the CDR3: TGTGCCAGCAGCCCTTGGAAGGCAGGGAGATCCTACGAGCAGTACTTC.

This clone appeared a single time. The CDR3 loop reads CASSAGTAYEQYF. As DNA, the CDR3 is TGTGCCAGCAGCGCCGGGACAGCCTACGAGCAGTACTTC. The rearrangement links TRBV9 to TRBJ2-7; 7 bases are shared with TRBD1. CDR1 SGDLS and CDR2 YYNGEE come from the germline V gene. V shed 3 bases and J 2 bases; nucleotides not matched to a gene: 2. The CDR3 consists of 13 residues.

The chain is built from TRBV7-2 and TRBJ2-7; possibly TRBD1 or TRBD2 for D (5 bases each). Trimming pared 3 bases from V and 6 bases from J, leaving 15 bases between. Per germline, CDR1 SGHTA and CDR2 FQGNSA. The CDR3 runs to 14 residues. In DNA form, the CDR3 reads TGTGCCAGCAGCTTTTTTGTGGGACGGGTCGAGCAGTACTTC. Translated, it gives CASSFFVGRVEQYF.

The rearrangement uses TRBV4-1 and TRBJ2-6; D is ambiguous. Trimming took 0 bases from V and 14 from J, leaving 11 bases between them. Germline values: CDR1 MGHRA, CDR2 YSYEKL. The CDR3 is 13 amino acids. CDR3: CASSQDGRLILTF. The CDR3 DNA reads as TGCGCCAGCAGCCAAGATGGACGGTTAATCCTGACTTTC.

The CDR3 protein is CASSPQGQFPYEQYF. The CDR3 region has the DNA TGTGCCAGCAGCCCCCAGGGACAGTTTCCCTACGAGCAGTACTTC. This rearrangement joins TRBV14 to TRBJ2-7; TRBD1 aligns across 7 bases. This CDR3 contains 15 residues. Germline V gene data show CDR1 as SGHDN and CDR2 as FVKESK. The ends lost 4 bases at V and 2 bases at J; junction bases unmatched: 8.

V gene TRBV27 combines with J gene TRBJ2-7; D is unclear. The CDR3 covers 11 residues. In germline, CDR1 is MNHEY, CDR2 SMNVEV (reference sequence). V dropped 4 bases and J dropped 2 bases, with 3 bases sitting between them. Here the CDR3 DNA reads TGTGCCAGCAGTTCCCCCTACGAGCAGTACTTC. Translation: CASSSPYEQYF.

This clone appeared once. CDR3 protein: CAISEPQDRGSTDTQYF. In DNA, the CDR3 is TGTGCCATCAGTGAGCCACAGGACAGGGGAAGCACAGATACGCAGTATTTT. The chain carries TRBV10-3 and TRBJ2-3, with 9 bases identical to TRBD1. With 2 bases clipped from V and 0 bases from J, the junction kept 6 bases outside the gene matches. Looked up from germline, CDR1 is ENHRY and CDR2 is SYGVKD. The CDR3 contains 17 residues.

V gene TRBV6-5 combines with J gene TRBJ1-5; no reliable D call. V lost 7 bases and J lost 1, with 14 bases in between. There are 15 residues in the CDR3. CDR1 is MNHEY and CDR2 is SVGAGI in the germline V gene. As DNA, the CDR3 is TGTGCCAGCAAACACTCATCCGGGAGCAATCAGCCCCAGCATTTT. Translation gives CASKHSSGSNQPQHF.

The J gene is TRBJ2-7, the V gene TRBV7-9; D not resolved. Per the germline V gene, CDR1 is SEHNR and CDR2 is FQNEAQ (reference sequence). The V and J ends lost 3 bases and 0 bases respectively, with 3 bases between them. The CDR3 spans 12 residues. CDR3 nucleotide sequence: TGTGCCAGCAGCTTTGTCTCCTACGAGCAGTACTTC. Translating it yields CASSFVSYEQYF.

The CDR3 is CASSDAAYYEQYF. DNA of the CDR3: TGCGCCAGCAGTGATGCAGCCTACTACGAGCAGTACTTC. The chain employs TRBV10-1 and TRBJ2-7, with D hard to call. The CDR3 runs to 13 residues. Trimming cost V 3 bases and J 3 bases, with 9 bases left between them. Germline CDR1 WNHNN, CDR2 SYGVQD (reference sequence).

In this sample, this clone turned up once. This sequence joins TRBV7-3 and TRBJ2-7; D is ambiguous. Trimming pared 4 bases from V and 6 bases from J, leaving 13 bases between. There are 13 residues in the CDR3. CDR1 SGHTA and CDR2 FQGTGA come from the germline V gene. CDR3: CASSSFSTGEQYF. In nucleotides, the CDR3 is TGTGCCAGCAGCTCGTTTTCGACCGGCGAGCAGTACTTC.

This clone was observed a handful of times. The chain couples TRBV28 to TRBJ2-7; a possible D gene is TRBD2 (6 bases). V was trimmed by 6 bases and J by 3 bases, leaving 9 bases between them. Germline-derived CDR1 and CDR2 are MDHEN and SYDVKM. The CDR3 contains 12 residues. CDR3 sequence reads: CASSPGSYEQYF. DNA of the CDR3: TGTGCCAGCAGCCCCGGGAGCTACGAGCAGTACTTC. The whole variable domain, remainder taken from reference TRBV28 and TRBJ2-7, is DVKVTQSSRYLVKRTGEKVFLECVQDMDHENMFWYRQDPGLGLRLIYFSYDVKMKEKGDIPEGYSVSREKKERFSLILESASTNQTSMYLCASSPGSYEQYFGPGTRLTVT.

The chain joins TRBV19 to TRBJ2-5; 8 bases align to TRBD1. Germline assignment: CDR1 LNHDA and CDR2 SQIVND (reference sequence). Unmatched junction bases numbered 12, after V lost 4 bases and J lost 5 bases. The CDR3 has 16 amino acids. In DNA form, the CDR3 reads TGTGCCAGTAGTACCGAATTGACAGGGGATGGGGAGACCCAGTACTTC. Amino acids: CASSTELTGDGETQYF.

V is TRBV7-8 and J is TRBJ1-4; D ambiguous. V lost 1 base, J lost 0 bases, and 6 bases lay in between. The CDR3 runs 15 residues. Per germline, CDR1 SGHVS and CDR2 FQNEAQ. The CDR3 is CASSLVGATNEKLFF. CDR3 DNA sequence: TGTGCCAGCAGCTTAGTCGGGGCAACTAATGAAAAACTGTTTTTT.

V gene TRBV7-3 combines with J gene TRBJ2-7; 10 bases line up with TRBD1. CDR1 is SGHTA, CDR2 FQGTGA, per germline. The V and J ends lost 5 bases and 3 bases, in that order; junction bases with no gene match: 7. The CDR3 runs 15 residues. CDR3 nucleotide sequence: TGTGCCAGCAGCCTAGGGACAGGGGTTGGCTACGAGCAGTACTTC. As protein: CASSLGTGVGYEQYF.

The J gene is TRBJ2-7, the V gene TRBV9; 11 positions match TRBD2. V shed 2 bases, J shed 3 bases, and the junction held 4 bases outside the gene matches. The germline CDR1 and CDR2 sequences are SGDLS and YYNGEE. This CDR3 is built from 15 residues. The CDR3 sequence is CASSVSGTSGYEQYF. The CDR3 DNA follows: TGTGCCAGCAGCGTTAGTGGGACTAGCGGCTACGAGCAGTACTTC.

The gene calls are TRBV18 and TRBJ2-2; D remains unclear. V was cut by 3 bases and J by 9 bases, with 14 bases left in between. This CDR3 is built from 14 residues. Per the germline V gene, CDR1 is KGHSH and CDR2 is LQKENI. CDR3 loop: CASSPFVEDRELFF. CDR3 coding DNA: TGTGCCAGCTCACCGTTTGTCGAAGACCGGGAGCTGTTTTTT.

The chain uses TRBV7-9 and TRBJ1-1; maybe TRBD1 (6 bases). Germline CDR1 is SEHNR and CDR2 is FQNEAQ (reference sequence). This CDR3 is built from 14 residues. Trimming removed 6 bases from V and 5 bases from J, with 16 bases in between. The CDR3 reads CASRFTGLETEAFF. CDR3 nucleotide sequence: TGTGCCAGCAGATTTACAGGGCTGGAAACTGAAGCTTTCTTT.

V gene TRBV7-6 combines with J gene TRBJ2-6; 8 bases map to TRBD1. Trimming cost V 0 bases and J 4 bases; bases outside gene matches: 2. The CDR3 is made up of 16 amino acids. Germline lookup yields CDR1 SGHVS and CDR2 FNYEAQ. This CDR3 is CASSLAQGAGANVLTF. The CDR3 coding sequence is TGTGCCAGCAGCTTAGCCCAGGGGGCAGGGGCCAACGTCCTGACTTTC.

The rearrangement uses TRBV27 and TRBJ1-5; 10 bases map to TRBD1. From germline, CDR1 is MNHEY and CDR2 SMNVEV (reference sequence). This CDR3 is 14 amino acids long. V trimming: 6 bases; J trimming: 2 bases; junction bases outside the gene matches: 1. CDR3 residues: CASRGTGGNQPQHF. For the CDR3, the DNA is TGTGCCAGCAGAGGGACAGGGGGCAATCAGCCCCAGCATTTT.

Relative to its sample, this clone is medium-sized. The chain combines TRBV27 with TRBJ2-7; a possible D gene is TRBD1 (5 bases). The V and J ends lost 3 bases and 2 bases respectively, with 20 bases between them. The CDR3 runs to 17 residues. The germline V gene encodes CDR1 MNHEY and CDR2 SMNVEV (reference sequence). Here the CDR3 DNA reads TGTGCCAGCAGTTTTTTTCCCCATCGACAGTTAGCCTACGAGCAGTACTTC. This codes for CASSFFPHRQLAYEQYF.